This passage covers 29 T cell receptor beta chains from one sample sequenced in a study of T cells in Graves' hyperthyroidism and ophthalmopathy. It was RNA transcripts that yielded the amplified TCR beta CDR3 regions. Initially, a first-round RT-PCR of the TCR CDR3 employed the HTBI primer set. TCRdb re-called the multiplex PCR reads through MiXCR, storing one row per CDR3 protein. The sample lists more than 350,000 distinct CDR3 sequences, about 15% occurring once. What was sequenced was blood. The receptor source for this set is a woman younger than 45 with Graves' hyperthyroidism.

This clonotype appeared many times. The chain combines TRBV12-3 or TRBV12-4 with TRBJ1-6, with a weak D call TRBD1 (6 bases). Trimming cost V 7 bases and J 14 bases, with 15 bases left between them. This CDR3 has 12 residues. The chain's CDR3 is CASNKEGGSLHF. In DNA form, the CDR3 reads TGTGCCAGCAATAAGGAGGGGGGGTCCCTCCACTTT.

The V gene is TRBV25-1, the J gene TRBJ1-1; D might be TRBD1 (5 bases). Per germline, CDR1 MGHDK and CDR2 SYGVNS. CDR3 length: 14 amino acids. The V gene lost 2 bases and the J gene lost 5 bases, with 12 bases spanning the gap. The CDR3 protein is CASSETGRETEAFF. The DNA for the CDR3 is TGTGCCAGCAGTGAAACAGGTCGTGAGACTGAAGCTTTCTTT.

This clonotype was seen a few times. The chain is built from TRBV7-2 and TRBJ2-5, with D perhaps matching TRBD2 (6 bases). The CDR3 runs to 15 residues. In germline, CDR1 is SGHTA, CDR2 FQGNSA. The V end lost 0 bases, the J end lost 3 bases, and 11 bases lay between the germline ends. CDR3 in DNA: TGTGCCAGCAGCTTAGCGGAGGGCGGGAAAGAGACCCAGTACTTC. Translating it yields CASSLAEGGKETQYF.

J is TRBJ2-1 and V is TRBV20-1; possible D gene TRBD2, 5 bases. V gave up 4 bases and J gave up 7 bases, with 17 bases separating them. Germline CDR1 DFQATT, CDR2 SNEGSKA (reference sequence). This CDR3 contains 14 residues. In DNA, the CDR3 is TGCAGTGCTACAGATTTCCCGGGAATTAATGAGCAGTTCTTC. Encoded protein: CSATDFPGINEQFF.

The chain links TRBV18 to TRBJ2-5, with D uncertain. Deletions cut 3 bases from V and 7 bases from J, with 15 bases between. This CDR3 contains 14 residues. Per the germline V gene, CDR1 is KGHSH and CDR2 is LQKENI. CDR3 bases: TGTGCCAGCTCACCCACCGGACCCATTGGGACCCAGTACTTC. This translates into CASSPTGPIGTQYF.

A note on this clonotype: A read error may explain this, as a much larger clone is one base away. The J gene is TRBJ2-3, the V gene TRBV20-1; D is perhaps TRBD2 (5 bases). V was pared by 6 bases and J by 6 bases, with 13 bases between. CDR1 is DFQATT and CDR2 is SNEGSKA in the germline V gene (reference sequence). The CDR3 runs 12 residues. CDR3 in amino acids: CSAVSGGDTQYF. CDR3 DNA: TGCAGTGCCGTGTCTGGCGGGGATACGCAGTATTTT.

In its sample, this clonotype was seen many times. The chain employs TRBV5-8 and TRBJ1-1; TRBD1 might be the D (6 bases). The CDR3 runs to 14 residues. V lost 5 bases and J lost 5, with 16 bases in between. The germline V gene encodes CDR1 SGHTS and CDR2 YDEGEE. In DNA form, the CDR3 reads TGTGCCAGCAGTCCTGTTGGGGGCGAGACTGAAGCTTTCTTT. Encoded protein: CASSPVGGETEAFF.

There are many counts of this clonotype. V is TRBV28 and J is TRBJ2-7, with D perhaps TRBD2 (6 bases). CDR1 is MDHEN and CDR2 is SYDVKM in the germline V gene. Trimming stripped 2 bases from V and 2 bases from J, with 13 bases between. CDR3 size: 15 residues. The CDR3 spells CASSLRSGLAYEQYF. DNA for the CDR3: TGTGCCAGCAGTTTAAGGAGCGGGCTCGCCTACGAGCAGTACTTC.

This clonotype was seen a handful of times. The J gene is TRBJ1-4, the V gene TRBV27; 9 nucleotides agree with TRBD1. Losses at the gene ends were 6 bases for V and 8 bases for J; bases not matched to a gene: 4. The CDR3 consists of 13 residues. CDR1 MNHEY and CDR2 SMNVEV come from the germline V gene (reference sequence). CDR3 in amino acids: CASRGTGSEKLFF. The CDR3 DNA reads TGTGCCAGCAGGGGGACAGGGAGCGAAAAACTGTTTTTT. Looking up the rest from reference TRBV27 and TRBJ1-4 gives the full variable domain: EAQVTQNPRYLITVTGKKLTVTCSQNMNHEYMSWYRQDPGLGLRQIYYSMNVEVTDKGDVPEGYKVSRKEKRNFPLILESPSPNQTSLYFCASRGTGSEKLFFGSGTQLSVL.

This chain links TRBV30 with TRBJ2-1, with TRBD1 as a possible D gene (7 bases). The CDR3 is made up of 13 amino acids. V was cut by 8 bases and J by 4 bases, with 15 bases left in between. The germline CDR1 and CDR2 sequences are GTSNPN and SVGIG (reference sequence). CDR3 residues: CAAEGAIYNEQFF. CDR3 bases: TGTGCCGCGGAGGGGGCGATATACAATGAGCAGTTCTTC.

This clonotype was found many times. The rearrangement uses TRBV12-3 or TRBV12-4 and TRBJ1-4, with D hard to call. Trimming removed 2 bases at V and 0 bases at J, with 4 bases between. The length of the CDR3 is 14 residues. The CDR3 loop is CASSLQSTNEKLFF. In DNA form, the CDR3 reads TGTGCCAGCAGTTTACAGTCAACTAATGAAAAACTGTTTTTT.

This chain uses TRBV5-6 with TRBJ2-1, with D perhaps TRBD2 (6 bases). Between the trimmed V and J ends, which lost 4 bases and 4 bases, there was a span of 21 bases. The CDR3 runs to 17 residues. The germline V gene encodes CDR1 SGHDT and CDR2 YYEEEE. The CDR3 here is CASSPTPGGPRYNEQFF. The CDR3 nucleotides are TGTGCCAGCAGCCCCACCCCCGGAGGGCCTAGATACAATGAGCAGTTCTTC.

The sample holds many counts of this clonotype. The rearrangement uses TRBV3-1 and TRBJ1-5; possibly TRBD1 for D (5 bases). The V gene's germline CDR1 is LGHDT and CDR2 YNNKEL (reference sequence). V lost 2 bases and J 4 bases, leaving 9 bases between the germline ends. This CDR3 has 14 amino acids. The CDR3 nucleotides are TGTGCCAGCAGCCAATCCGACAGTAATCAGCCCCAGCATTTT. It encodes CASSQSDSNQPQHF.

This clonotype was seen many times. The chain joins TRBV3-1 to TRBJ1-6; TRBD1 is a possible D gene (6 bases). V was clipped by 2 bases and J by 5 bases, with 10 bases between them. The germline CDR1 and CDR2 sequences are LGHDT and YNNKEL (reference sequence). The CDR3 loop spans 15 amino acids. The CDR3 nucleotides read TGTGCCAGCAGCCAACAGGGGCTGGATAATTCACCCCTCCACTTT. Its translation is CASSQQGLDNSPLHF.

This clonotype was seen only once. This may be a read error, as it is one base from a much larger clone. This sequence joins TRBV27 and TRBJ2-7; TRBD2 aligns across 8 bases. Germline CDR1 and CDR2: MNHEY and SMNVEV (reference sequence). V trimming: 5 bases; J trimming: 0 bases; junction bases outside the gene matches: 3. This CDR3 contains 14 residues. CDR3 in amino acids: CASSDSGSSYEQYF. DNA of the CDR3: TGTGCCAGCAGTGACAGCGGGAGCTCCTACGAGCAGTACTTC.

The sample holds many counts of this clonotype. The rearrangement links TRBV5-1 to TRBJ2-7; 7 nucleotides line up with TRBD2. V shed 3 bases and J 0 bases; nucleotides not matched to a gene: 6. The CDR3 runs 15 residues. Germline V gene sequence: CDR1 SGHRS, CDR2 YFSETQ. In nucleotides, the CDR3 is TGCGCCAGCAGCTCGGGGGGTGGCAGCTCCTACGAGCAGTACTTC. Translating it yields CASSSGGGSSYEQYF.

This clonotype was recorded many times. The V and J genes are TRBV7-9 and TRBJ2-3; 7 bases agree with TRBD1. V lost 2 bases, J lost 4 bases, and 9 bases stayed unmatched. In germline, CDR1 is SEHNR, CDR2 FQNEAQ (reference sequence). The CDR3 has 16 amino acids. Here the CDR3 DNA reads TGTGCCAGCAGCTTAAGGGGGCAACCCCCGGCAGATACGCAGTATTTT. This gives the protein CASSLRGQPPADTQYF.

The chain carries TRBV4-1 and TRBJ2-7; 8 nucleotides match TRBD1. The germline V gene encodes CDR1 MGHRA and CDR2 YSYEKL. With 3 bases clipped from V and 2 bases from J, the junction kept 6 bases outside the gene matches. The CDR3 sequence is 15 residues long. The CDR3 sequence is CASSHLSGGAYEQYF. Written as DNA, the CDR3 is TGCGCCAGCAGCCACCTCTCAGGGGGCGCCTACGAGCAGTACTTC.

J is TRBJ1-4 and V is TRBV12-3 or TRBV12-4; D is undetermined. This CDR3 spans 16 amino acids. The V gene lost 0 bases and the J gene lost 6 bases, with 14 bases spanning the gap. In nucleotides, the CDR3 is TGTGCCAGCAGTTTAGCGCGTGCCCTGCTGGATGAAAAACTGTTTTTT. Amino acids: CASSLARALLDEKLFF.

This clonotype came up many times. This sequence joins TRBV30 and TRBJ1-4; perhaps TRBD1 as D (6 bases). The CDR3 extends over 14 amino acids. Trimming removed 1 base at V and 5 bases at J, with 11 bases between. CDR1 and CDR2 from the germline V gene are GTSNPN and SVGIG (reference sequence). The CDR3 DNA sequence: TGTGCCTGGAGTGCCGGGACAAAGAATGAAAAACTGTTTTTT. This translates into CAWSAGTKNEKLFF.

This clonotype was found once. CDR3 in DNA: TGCGCCAGCAGCCAGCGACAGGCGGGGGACTACAATGAGCAGTTCTTC. It encodes CASSQRQAGDYNEQFF. V usage is TRBV4-1 and J usage is TRBJ2-1; D may be TRBD2 (7 bases). CDR3 length: 16 amino acids. CDR1 and CDR2 (germline): MGHRA, YSYEKL. Trimming pared 3 bases from V and 3 bases from J, leaving 15 bases between.

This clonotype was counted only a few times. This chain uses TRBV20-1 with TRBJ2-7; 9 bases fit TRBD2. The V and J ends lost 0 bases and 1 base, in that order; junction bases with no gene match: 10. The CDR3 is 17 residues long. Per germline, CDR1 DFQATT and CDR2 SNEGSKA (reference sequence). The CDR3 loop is CSAREVLLAGESYEQYF. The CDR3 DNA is TGCAGTGCTAGAGAGGTCCTATTAGCGGGAGAGTCCTACGAGCAGTACTTC.

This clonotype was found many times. The CDR3 DNA reads TGTGCCAGCAGTTCACCCGGGACAGGGAACTACGAGCAGTACTTC. It is translated as CASSSPGTGNYEQYF. The chain uses TRBV6-1 and TRBJ2-7, with 9 bases lining up with TRBD1. The V gene end was trimmed by 5 bases and the J gene end by 3 bases; junction bases not matched to a gene: 8. In germline, CDR1 is MNHNS, CDR2 SASEGT. The CDR3 sequence is 15 residues long.

For the CDR3, the DNA is TGTGCCAGCAGGGGACTAGCGAACACAGATACGCAGTATTTT. As protein: CASRGLANTDTQYF. The chain uses TRBV7-2 and TRBJ2-3; 10 bases align to TRBD2. Trimming at V came to 6 bases and at J to 2 bases, leaving 2 bases not matched to a gene. Germline V lookup: CDR1 SGHTA, CDR2 FQGNSA. This CDR3 has 14 residues.

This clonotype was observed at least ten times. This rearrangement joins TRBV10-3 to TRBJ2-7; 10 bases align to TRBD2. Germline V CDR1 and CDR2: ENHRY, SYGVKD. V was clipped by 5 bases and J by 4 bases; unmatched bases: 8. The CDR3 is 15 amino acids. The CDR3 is CAISSGASGSYEQYF. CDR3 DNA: TGTGCCATCAGTTCGGGGGCTAGCGGGAGTTACGAGCAGTACTTC.

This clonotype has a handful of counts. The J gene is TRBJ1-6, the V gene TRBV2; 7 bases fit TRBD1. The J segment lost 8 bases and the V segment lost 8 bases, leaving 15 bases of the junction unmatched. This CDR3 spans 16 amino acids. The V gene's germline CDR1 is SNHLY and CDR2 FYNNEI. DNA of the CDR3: TGTGCCAGCCGCTACAGGGGAGCTCGAGACCATTCACCCCTCCACTTT. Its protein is CASRYRGARDHSPLHF. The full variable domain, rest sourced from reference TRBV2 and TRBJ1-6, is EPEVTQTPSHQVTQMGQEVILRCVPISNHLYFYWYRQILGQKVEFLVSFYNNEISEKSEIFDDQFSVERPDGSNFTLKIRSTKLEDSAMYFCASRYRGARDHSPLHFGNGTRLTVT.

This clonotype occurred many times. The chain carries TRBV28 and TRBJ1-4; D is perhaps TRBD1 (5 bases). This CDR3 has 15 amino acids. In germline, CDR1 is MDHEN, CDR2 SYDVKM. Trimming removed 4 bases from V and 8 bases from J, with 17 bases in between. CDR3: CASSSPGRYSEKLFF. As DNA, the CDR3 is TGTGCCAGCAGTTCTCCGGGACGGTACTCCGAAAAACTGTTTTTT.

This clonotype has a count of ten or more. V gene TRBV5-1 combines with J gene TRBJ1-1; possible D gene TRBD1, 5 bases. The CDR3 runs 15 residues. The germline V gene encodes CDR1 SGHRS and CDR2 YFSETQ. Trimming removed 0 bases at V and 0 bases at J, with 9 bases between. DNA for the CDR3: TGCGCCAGCAGCTTGGGGGGGTTGGTGAACACTGAAGCTTTCTTT. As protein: CASSLGGLVNTEAFF. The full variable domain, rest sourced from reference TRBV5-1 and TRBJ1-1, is KAGVTQTPRYLIKTRGQQVTLSCSPISGHRSVSWYQQTPGQGLQFLFEYFSETQRNKGNFPGRFSGRQFSNSRSEMNVSTLELGDSALYLCASSLGGLVNTEAFFGQGTRLTVV.

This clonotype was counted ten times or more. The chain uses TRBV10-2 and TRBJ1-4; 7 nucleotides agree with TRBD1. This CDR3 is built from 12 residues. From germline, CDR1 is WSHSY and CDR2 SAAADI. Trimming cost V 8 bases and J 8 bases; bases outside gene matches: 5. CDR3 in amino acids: CASGRGWEKLFF. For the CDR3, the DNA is TGCGCCAGCGGCAGGGGGTGGGAAAAACTGTTTTTT.